The sequence of this T cell receptor beta chain was determined in a study of shared clonotypes between healthy human individuals. This clone was seen only once. The CDR3 consists of 13 residues. Trimming shortened V by 7 bases and J by 2 bases, and 11 bases separated the two germline ends. Germline CDR1 and CDR2: LNHNV and YYDKDF (reference sequence). This table comes from immunoSEQ multiplex PCR, and its TCRdb copy is limited to in-frame clones, with some not included. This sample yields 2.5 million or so clones, of which roughly 92% are seen a single time; more than 0.12% belongs to the top ten. Sequencing was done on a sample of naive CD4+ T cells sorted from blood. Subset described: CD45RA+ positively selected. The chain joins TRBV15 to TRBJ1-2; D is unclear. The origin of this receptor is a young man in good health. The CDR3: CATTAGRNYGYTF. CDR3 nucleotides: TGTGCCACCACCGCCGGCAGGAACTATGGCTACACCTTC.